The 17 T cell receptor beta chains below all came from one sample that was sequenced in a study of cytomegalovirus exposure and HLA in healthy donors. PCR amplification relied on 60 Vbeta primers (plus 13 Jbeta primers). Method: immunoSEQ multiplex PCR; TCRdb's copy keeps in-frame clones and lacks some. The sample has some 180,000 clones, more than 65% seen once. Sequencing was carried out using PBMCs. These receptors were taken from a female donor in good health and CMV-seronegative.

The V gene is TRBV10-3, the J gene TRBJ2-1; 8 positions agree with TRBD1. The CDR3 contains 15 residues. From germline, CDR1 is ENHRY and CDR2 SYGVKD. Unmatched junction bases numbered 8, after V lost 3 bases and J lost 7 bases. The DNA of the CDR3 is TGTGCCATCAGTGATTCAGGGGGCGCGAGAAATGAGCAGTTCTTC. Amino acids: CAISDSGGARNEQFF.

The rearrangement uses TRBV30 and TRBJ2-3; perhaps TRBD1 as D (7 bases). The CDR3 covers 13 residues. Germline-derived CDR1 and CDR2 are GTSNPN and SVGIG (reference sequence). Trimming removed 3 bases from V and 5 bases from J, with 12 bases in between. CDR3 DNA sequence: TGTGCCTGGAGCCGGAGGGGGCAAGATACGCAGTATTTT. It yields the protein CAWSRRGQDTQYF.

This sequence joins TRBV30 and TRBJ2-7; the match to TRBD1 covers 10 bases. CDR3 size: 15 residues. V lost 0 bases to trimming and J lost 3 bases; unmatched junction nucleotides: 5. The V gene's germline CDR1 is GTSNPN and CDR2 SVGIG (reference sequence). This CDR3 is CAWSVQGQGFYEQYF. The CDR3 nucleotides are TGTGCCTGGAGTGTACAGGGACAGGGGTTCTACGAGCAGTACTTC.

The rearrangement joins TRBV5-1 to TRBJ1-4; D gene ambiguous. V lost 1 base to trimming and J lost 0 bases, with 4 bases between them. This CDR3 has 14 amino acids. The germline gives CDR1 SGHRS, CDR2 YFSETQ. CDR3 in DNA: TGCGCCAGCAGCTTGACAGCAACTAATGAAAAACTGTTTTTT. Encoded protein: CASSLTATNEKLFF.

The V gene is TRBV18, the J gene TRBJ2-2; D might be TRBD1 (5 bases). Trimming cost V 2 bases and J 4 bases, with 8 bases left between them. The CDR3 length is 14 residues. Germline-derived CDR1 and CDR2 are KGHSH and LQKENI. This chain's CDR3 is CASSPLQATGELFF. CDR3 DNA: TGTGCCAGCTCACCATTACAGGCCACCGGGGAGCTGTTTTTT.

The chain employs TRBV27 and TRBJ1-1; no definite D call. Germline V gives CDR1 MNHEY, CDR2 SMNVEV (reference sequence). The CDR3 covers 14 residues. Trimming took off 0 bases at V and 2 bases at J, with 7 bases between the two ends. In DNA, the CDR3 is TGTGCCAGCAGTTTATCGGCAGTCAACACTGAAGCTTTCTTT. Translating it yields CASSLSAVNTEAFF.

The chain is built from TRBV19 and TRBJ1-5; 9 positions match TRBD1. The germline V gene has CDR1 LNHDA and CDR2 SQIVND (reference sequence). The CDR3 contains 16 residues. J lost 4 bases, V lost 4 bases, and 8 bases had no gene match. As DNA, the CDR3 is TGTGCCAGTAGTAAGGGACAGGGAAGTGGAAATCAGCCCCAGCATTTT. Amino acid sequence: CASSKGQGSGNQPQHF.

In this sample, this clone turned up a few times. The chain's CDR3 is CASSWAGRGEAFF. DNA of the CDR3: TGTGCCAGCAGTTGGGCAGGTCGTGGTGAAGCTTTCTTT. This rearrangement joins TRBV6-5 to TRBJ1-1; D is unclear. Trimming took 4 bases from V and 7 from J, leaving 13 bases between them. The CDR3 sequence is 13 residues long. CDR1 is MNHEY and CDR2 is SVGAGI in the germline V gene.

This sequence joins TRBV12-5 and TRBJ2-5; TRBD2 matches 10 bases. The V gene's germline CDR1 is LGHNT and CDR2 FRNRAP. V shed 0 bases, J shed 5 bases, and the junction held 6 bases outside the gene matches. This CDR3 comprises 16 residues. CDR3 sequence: CASGLVVGTSVETQYF. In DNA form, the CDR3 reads TGTGCTAGTGGTTTGGTAGTAGGGACTAGCGTGGAGACCCAGTACTTC.

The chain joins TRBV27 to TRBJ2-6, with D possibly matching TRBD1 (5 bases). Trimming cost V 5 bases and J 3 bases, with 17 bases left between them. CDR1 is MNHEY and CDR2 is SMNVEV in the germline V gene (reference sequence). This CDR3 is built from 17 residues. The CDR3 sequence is CASSPFYGARGANVLTF. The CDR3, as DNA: TGTGCCAGCAGTCCCTTTTATGGGGCGCGTGGGGCCAACGTCCTGACTTTC.

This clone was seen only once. CDR3: CASSSQGRDSPLHF. The CDR3 DNA reads as TGTGCCAGCAGCTCTCAGGGAAGGGATTCACCCCTCCACTTT. The J gene is TRBJ1-6, the V gene TRBV7-8; D is perhaps TRBD1 (5 bases). Between the trimmed V and J ends, which lost 4 bases and 8 bases, there was a span of 12 bases. This CDR3 contains 14 residues. CDR1 is SGHVS and CDR2 is FQNEAQ in the germline V gene.

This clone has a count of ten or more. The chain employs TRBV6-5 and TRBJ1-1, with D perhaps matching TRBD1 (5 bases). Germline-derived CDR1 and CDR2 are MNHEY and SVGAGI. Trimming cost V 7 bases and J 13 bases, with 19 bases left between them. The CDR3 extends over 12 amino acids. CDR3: CASTGTSGRFFF. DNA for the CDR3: TGTGCCAGCACCGGGACTTCTGGCCGGTTTTTCTTT.

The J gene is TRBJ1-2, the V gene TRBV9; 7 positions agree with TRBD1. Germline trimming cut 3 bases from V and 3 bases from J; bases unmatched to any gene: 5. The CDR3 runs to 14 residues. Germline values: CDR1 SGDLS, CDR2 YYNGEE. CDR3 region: CASSATDRDYGYTF. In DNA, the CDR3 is TGTGCCAGCAGCGCCACCGACAGGGACTATGGCTACACCTTC.

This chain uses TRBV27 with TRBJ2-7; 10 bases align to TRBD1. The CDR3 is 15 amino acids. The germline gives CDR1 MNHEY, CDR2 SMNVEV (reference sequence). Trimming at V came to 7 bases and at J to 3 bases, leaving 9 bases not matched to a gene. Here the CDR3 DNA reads TGTGCCAGCATACGGCAAGGGACAGGGGACTACGAGCAGTACTTC. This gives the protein CASIRQGTGDYEQYF.

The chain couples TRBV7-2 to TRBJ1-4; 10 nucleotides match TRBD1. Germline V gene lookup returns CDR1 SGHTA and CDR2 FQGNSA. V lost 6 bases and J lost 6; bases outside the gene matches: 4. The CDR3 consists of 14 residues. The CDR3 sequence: CASRTGTGDEKLFF. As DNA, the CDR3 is TGTGCCAGCAGAACCGGGACAGGGGATGAAAAACTGTTTTTT.

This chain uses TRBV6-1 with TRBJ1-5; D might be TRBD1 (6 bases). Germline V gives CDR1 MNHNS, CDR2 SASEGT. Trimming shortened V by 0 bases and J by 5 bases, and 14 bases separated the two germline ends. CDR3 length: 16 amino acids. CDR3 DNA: TGTGCCAGCAGTGAAGCGATTCACACAGGGTATCAGCCCCAGCATTTT. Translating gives CASSEAIHTGYQPQHF.

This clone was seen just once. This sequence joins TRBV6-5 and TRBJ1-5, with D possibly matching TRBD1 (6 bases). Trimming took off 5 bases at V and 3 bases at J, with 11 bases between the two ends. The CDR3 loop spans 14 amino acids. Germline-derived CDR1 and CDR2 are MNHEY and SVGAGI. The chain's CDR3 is CASSSRDNNQPQHF. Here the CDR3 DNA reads TGTGCCAGCAGTAGCCGGGACAACAATCAGCCCCAGCATTTT.